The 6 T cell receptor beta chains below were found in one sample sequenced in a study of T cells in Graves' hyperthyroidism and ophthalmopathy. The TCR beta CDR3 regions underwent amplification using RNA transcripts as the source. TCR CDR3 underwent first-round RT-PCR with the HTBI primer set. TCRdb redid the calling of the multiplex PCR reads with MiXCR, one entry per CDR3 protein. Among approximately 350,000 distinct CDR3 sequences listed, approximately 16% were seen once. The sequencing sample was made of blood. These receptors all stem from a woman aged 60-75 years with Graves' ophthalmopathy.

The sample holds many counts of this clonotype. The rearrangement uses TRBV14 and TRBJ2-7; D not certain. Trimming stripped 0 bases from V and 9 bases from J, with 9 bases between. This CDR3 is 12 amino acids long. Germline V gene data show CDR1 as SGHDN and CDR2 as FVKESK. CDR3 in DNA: TGTGCCAGCAGCCAAGAGGTCGGACGGCAGTACTTC. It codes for CASSQEVGRQYF.

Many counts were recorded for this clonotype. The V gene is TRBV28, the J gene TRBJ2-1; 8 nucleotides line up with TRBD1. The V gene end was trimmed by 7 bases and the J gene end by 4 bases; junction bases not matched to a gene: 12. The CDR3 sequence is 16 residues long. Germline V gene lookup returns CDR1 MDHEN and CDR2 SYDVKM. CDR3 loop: CASTGLRDRTYNEQFF. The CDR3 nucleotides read TGTGCCAGCACCGGTTTAAGGGACAGGACTTACAATGAGCAGTTCTTC.

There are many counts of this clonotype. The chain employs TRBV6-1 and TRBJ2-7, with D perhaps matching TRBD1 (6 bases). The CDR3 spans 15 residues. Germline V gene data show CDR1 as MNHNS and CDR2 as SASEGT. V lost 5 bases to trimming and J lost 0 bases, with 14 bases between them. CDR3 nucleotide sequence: TGTGCCAGCAGTCCGCCTAAGGACAGCTCCTACGAGCAGTACTTC. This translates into CASSPPKDSSYEQYF.

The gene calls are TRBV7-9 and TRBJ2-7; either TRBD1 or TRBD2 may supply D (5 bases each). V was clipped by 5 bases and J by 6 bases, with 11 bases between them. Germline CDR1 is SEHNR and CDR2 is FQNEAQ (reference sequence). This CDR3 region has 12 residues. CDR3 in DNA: TGTGCCAGCAGCCCTTCAGGGAGCGAGCAGTACTTC. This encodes CASSPSGSEQYF.

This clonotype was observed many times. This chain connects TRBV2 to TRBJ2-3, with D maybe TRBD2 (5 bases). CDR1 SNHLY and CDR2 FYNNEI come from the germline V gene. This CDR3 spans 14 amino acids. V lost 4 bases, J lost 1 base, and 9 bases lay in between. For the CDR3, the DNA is TGTGCCAGCAGTGGGGCGGGCGGCACAGATACGCAGTATTTT. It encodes CASSGAGGTDTQYF.

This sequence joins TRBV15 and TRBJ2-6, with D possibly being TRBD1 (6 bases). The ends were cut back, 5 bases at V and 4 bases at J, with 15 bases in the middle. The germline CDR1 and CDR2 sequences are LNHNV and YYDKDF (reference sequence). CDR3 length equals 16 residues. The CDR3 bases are TGTGCCACCAGCCACAGGGTCCCTGGAGGGGCCAACGTCCTGACTTTC. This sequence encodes CATSHRVPGGANVLTF.